These T cell receptor beta chains were read from a single sample in a study of response to subunit inactivated influenza vaccine. TCRdb processed the RT-PCR reads anew with MiXCR; each CDR3 protein has one entry. This table holds about 700,000 distinct CDR3 sequences, about 15% found once. The sequencing here drew on PBMCs from blood, taken 14 days before vaccination. These receptor sequences come from a middle-aged man who received an inactivated influenza vaccine. CDR3s leave out the opening cysteine and the closing phenylalanine or tryptophan.

>TRBV2|TRBJ1-2
ASNKGTVANYGYT
>TRBV5-1|TRBJ2-5
ASSSAGTSQETQY
>TRBV5-1|TRBJ2-7
ASSGGHSSYEQY
>TRBV12-3/TRBV12-4|TRBJ2-1
ASSLVGRGGNEQF
>TRBV7-9|TRBJ2-3
ASSFGTTSTDTQY
>TRBV20-1|TRBJ2-7
SARDIGRMNEQY
>TRBV10-3|TRBJ1-5
AISELLIGTGINQPQH
>TRBV6-2/TRBV6-3|TRBJ2-2
ASSYEGVGELF
>TRBV12-3/TRBV12-4|TRBJ1-5
ASSPPGVGSNQPQH
>TRBV6-2/TRBV6-3|TRBJ2-7
ASRPHPGTGSEQY
>TRBV5-1|TRBJ1-6
ASSLDVGSNSPLH
>TRBV6-1|TRBJ2-1
ASKLGTGGLNEQF
>TRBV5-1|TRBJ2-1
ASSLWTSGGPYNEQF
>TRBV5-1|TRBJ2-3
ASRKDGDTQY
>TRBV6-2/TRBV6-3|TRBJ2-1
ASSYNTARNEQF